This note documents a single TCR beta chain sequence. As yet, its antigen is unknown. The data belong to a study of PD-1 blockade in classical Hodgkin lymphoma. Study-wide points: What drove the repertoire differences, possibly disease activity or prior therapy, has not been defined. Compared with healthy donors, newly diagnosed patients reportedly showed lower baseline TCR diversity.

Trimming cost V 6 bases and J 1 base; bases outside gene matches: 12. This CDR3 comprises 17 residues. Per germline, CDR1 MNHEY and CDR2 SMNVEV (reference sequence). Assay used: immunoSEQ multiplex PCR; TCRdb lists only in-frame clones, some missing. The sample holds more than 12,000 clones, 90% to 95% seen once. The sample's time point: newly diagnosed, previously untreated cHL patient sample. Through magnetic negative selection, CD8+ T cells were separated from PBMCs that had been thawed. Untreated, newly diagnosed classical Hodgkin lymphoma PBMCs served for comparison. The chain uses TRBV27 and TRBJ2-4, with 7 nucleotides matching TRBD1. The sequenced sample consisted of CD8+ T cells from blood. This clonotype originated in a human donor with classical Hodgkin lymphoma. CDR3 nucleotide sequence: TGTGCCAGCAGGGCACTTACAGGGGTAGGGGCCAAAAACATTCAGTACTTC. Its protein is CASRALTGVGAKNIQYF.